Listed here are 7 T cell receptor beta chains from one sample, sequenced in a study of CD8 T cells in Susac syndrome. Random hexamers primed reverse transcription of about 0.5 to 1 ug RNA. TCRdb re-called the immunoSEQ multiplex PCR reads through MiXCR, storing one row per CDR3 protein. The data contain under 200,000 distinct CDR3 sequences, 85% to 95% of them singletons. Input material: CD4+ T cells from PBMCs. The source is a human donor in good health.

The J gene is TRBJ2-2, the V gene TRBV9; D may be TRBD1 (6 bases). Per the germline V gene, CDR1 is SGDLS and CDR2 is YYNGEE. The CDR3 contains 15 residues. The germline V and J ends were trimmed by 4 bases and 4 bases, with 14 bases remaining between them. The CDR3 spells CASSTDRPGTGELFF. In DNA form, the CDR3 reads TGTGCCAGCAGCACAGACAGGCCGGGCACCGGGGAGCTGTTTTTT.

The chain has TRBV5-1 and TRBJ2-3; no clear D. V dropped 6 bases and J dropped 1 base, with 9 bases sitting between them. CDR1 SGHRS and CDR2 YFSETQ come from the germline V gene. The CDR3 sequence is 13 residues long. CDR3 coding DNA: TGCGCCAGCACTCGATCTGGCACAGATACGCAGTATTTT. Encoded protein: CASTRSGTDTQYF.

J is TRBJ1-5 and V is TRBV12-3 or TRBV12-4; no definite D call. V lost 2 bases to trimming and J lost 6 bases, with 11 bases between them. CDR3 length equals 14 residues. In DNA form, the CDR3 reads TGTGCCAGCAGTTTATCAGGCGCAGGTCAGCCCCAGCATTTT. Its protein product is CASSLSGAGQPQHF.

The V call is TRBV4-1, the J call TRBJ2-3, with no clear D. Trimming stripped 0 bases from V and 9 bases from J, with 10 bases between. The CDR3 totals 13 residues. Per the germline V gene, CDR1 is MGHRA and CDR2 is YSYEKL. The DNA for the CDR3 is TGCGCCAGCAGCCAAGATCGAGAGGCAACGCAGTATTTT. Its translation: CASSQDREATQYF.

The chain combines TRBV4-1 with TRBJ1-2; D remains ambiguous. V was shortened by 1 base and J by 4 bases, with 10 bases between the two germline ends. The germline V gene encodes CDR1 MGHRA and CDR2 YSYEKL. The CDR3 length is 14 residues. CDR3 DNA sequence: TGCGCCAGCAGCCAAGCCGGGAACCTCTATGGCTACACCTTC. Translation: CASSQAGNLYGYTF.

The V gene is TRBV7-2, the J gene TRBJ1-5; 8 bases line up with TRBD1. Germline V gene sequence: CDR1 SGHTA, CDR2 FQGNSA. V gave up 5 bases and J gave up 6 bases; unmatched junction bases: 12. The CDR3 runs 16 residues. The CDR3: CASSPQIGQGIQPQHF. CDR3 DNA sequence: TGTGCCAGCAGCCCTCAAATTGGACAGGGCATTCAGCCCCAGCATTTT.

CDR3 loop: CASSVSQQETQYF. As DNA, the CDR3 is TGTGCCAGCAGTGTTTCGCAACAAGAGACCCAGTACTTC. The chain recombines TRBV2 with TRBJ2-5; D is unclear. Germline CDR1 is SNHLY and CDR2 is FYNNEI. Trimming removed 4 bases at V and 2 bases at J, with 8 bases between. The CDR3 extends over 13 amino acids.